These 13 T cell receptor beta chains share one sample of origin, sequenced in a study of T cell responses to AZD1222 COVID-19 vaccine. Here immunoSEQ multiplex PCR was the method, and the copy in TCRdb shows in-frame clones only, minus some. In the table there are about 140,000 clones, 88% of which are singletons. The sequenced sample was peripheral blood, obtained 28 days after the second AZD1222 dose. These receptor sequences come from an adult who received the AZD1222 COVID-19 vaccine.

The chain combines TRBV7-2 with TRBJ2-3; TRBD2 is a possible D gene (6 bases). Germline V gene sequence: CDR1 SGHTA, CDR2 FQGNSA. V was trimmed by 3 bases and J by 3 bases, leaving 13 bases between them. CDR3 size: 15 residues. The CDR3 DNA reads TGTGCCAGCAGCTTCGGGGGAAGGGGTACAGATACGCAGTATTTT. The encoded protein is CASSFGGRGTDTQYF. Full variable domain (rest looked up from reference TRBV7-2 and TRBJ2-3): GAGVSQSPSNKVTEKGKDVELRCDPISGHTALYWYRQSLGQGLEFLIYFQGNSAPDKSGLPSDRFSAERTGGSVSTLTIQRTQQEDSAVYLCASSFGGRGTDTQYFGPGTRLTVL.

The V and J genes are TRBV5-6 and TRBJ1-6; 10 bases line up with TRBD1. The V and J ends lost 3 bases and 3 bases, in that order; junction bases with no gene match: 6. Germline assignment: CDR1 SGHDT and CDR2 YYEEEE. The CDR3 contains 17 residues. CDR3 nucleotide sequence: TGTGCCAGCAGCTCCGGGACAGGGGCCAACTATAATTCACCCCTCCACTTT. Its translation is CASSSGTGANYNSPLHF.

This rearrangement joins TRBV28 to TRBJ2-7, with D possibly TRBD2 on 7 matching bases. From germline, CDR1 is MDHEN and CDR2 SYDVKM. The CDR3 is 15 residues long. V was clipped by 3 bases and J by 3 bases, with 15 bases between them. CDR3 sequence reads: CASSLVGGVDYEQYF. In nucleotides, the CDR3 is TGTGCCAGCAGTTTGGTAGGGGGGGTAGACTACGAGCAGTACTTC.

The chain links TRBV6-1 to TRBJ1-5, with unresolved D. Per the germline V gene, CDR1 is MNHNS and CDR2 is SASEGT. This CDR3 is 16 amino acids long. The V and J ends lost 2 bases and 0 bases respectively, with 11 bases between them. As DNA, the CDR3 is TGTGCCAGCAGTGAAATGGGCCAATATAGCAATCAGCCCCAGCATTTT. This encodes CASSEMGQYSNQPQHF.

The V and J genes are TRBV7-9 and TRBJ1-6; possible D gene TRBD1, 6 bases. The V gene lost 7 bases and the J gene lost 7 bases, with 17 bases spanning the gap. The CDR3 totals 15 residues. CDR1 is SEHNR and CDR2 is FQNEAQ in the germline V gene (reference sequence). This CDR3 reads CASNDFRGTNSPLHF. CDR3 DNA sequence: TGTGCCAGCAACGACTTCCGGGGGACAAATTCACCCCTCCACTTT.

The rearrangement uses TRBV18 and TRBJ2-3; TRBD2 matches 14 bases. The CDR3 runs 16 residues. Per the germline V gene, CDR1 is KGHSH and CDR2 is LQKENI. The ends lost 5 bases at V and 3 bases at J; junction bases unmatched: 4. As DNA, the CDR3 is TGTGCCAGCTCAGCTGGGACTAGCGGGGGAACAGATACGCAGTATTTT. Translated: CASSAGTSGGTDTQYF.

V is TRBV5-1 and J is TRBJ2-1; TRBD2 matches at 10 bases. The V gene end was trimmed by 0 bases and the J gene end by 7 bases; junction bases not matched to a gene: 10. This CDR3 has 17 amino acids. The germline CDR1 and CDR2 sequences are SGHRS and YFSETQ. The CDR3 loop reads CASSLGREAGGRNEQFF. CDR3 nucleotides: TGCGCCAGCAGCTTGGGGAGGGAAGCGGGAGGGAGGAATGAGCAGTTCTTC.

This clone was observed once. The V and J genes are TRBV21-1 and TRBJ1-5; the table names TRBD1, a call not compared with the DNA. TRBV21-1 counts as a pseudogene. The CDR3 is 15 residues long. CDR3 bases: TGTGCCAGCAGCGGCGAAGACAGGGTCACCCAGCCCCAGCATTTT. Amino acids: CASSGEDRVTQPQHF.

J is TRBJ1-5 and V is TRBV28; the match to TRBD1 covers 7 bases. The germline gives CDR1 MDHEN, CDR2 SYDVKM. V dropped 4 bases and J dropped 6; count of bases not matched to a gene: 6. The CDR3 sequence is 14 residues long. The CDR3 region is CASSWRGQGQPQHF. CDR3 coding DNA: TGTGCCAGCAGTTGGAGGGGGCAGGGTCAGCCCCAGCATTTT.

The V call is TRBV5-4, the J call TRBJ2-6; D tentatively fits TRBD1 or TRBD2 (5 bases each). With 3 bases removed from V and 1 base from J, the gap between germline ends came to 17 bases. Germline V gene sequence: CDR1 SGHNT, CDR2 YYREEE (reference sequence). The CDR3 has 18 amino acids. In nucleotides, the CDR3 is TGTGCCAGCAGCTCGCGTTGGGGGAACCCTTCTGGGGCCAACGTCCTGACTTTC. Protein: CASSSRWGNPSGANVLTF.

The CDR3, as DNA: TGTGCCAGCCGCGACGGGACAGGGGCTTCACCCCTCCACTTT. It translates to CASRDGTGASPLHF. The chain combines TRBV2 with TRBJ1-6; 10 nucleotides line up with TRBD1. The CDR3 length is 14 residues. J gave up 9 bases and V 8 bases, and 7 bases lay outside the gene matches. The germline V gene encodes CDR1 SNHLY and CDR2 FYNNEI.

The chain has TRBV29-1 and TRBJ1-5; D perhaps matches TRBD1 (6 bases). V lost 4 bases to trimming and J lost 5 bases, with 9 bases between them. The CDR3 contains 12 residues. Germline CDR1 reads SQVTM; CDR2 reads ANQGSEA. As DNA, the CDR3 is TGCAGCGTTGCAGGGGCGGATCAGCCCCAGCATTTT. Protein: CSVAGADQPQHF. Variable domain in full (rest from reference TRBV29-1 and TRBJ1-5): SAVISQKPSRDICQRGTSLTIQCQVDSQVTMMFWYRQQPGQSLTLIATANQGSEATYESGFVIDKFPISRPNLTFSTLTVSNMSPEDSSIYLCSVAGADQPQHFGDGTRLSIL.

This clone showed up just once. This chain links TRBV4-2 with TRBJ2-7; D may correspond to TRBD1 or TRBD2 (7 bases each). Germline V gives CDR1 LGHNA, CDR2 YNFKEQ. The V end was cut by 2 bases, the J end by 4 bases, with 21 bases between. The CDR3 has 17 residues. The CDR3: CASSQLSGGVFLYEQYF. The CDR3 region has the DNA TGTGCCAGCAGCCAATTATCAGGGGGGGTCTTCCTATACGAGCAGTACTTC.